The 14 T cell receptor beta chains reported below all come from one sample, sequenced in a study of T cell repertoires in cytomegalovirus infection (dated by TCRdb to the late 2010s). The listed sequencing device is Illumina HiSeq 1500. In-frame beta chains were kept once TCRdb had trimmed the public reads at Q25 with fastp and called clones with MiXCR. Merged by CDR3 protein, the rows form single entries marked with the most common genes and DNA. Within this sample are 400,000 or so distinct CDR3 sequences, with approximately 31% of them counted one time only. The ten largest clones represent roughly 15% of the sample. Specimen: PBMCs. These receptors were obtained from a human donor in good health (CMV status not recorded). Some clones in this sample may be carry-over from other donors' samples.

The chain uses TRBV5-6 and TRBJ2-1, with 10 bases fitting TRBD2. Germline trimming cut 0 bases from V and 4 bases from J; bases unmatched to any gene: 10. The germline CDR1 and CDR2 sequences are SGHDT and YYEEEE. This CDR3 has 18 residues. CDR3 loop: CASSLVGSGGPIYNEQFF. The CDR3, as DNA: TGTGCCAGCAGCTTGGTTGGTAGCGGGGGGCCCATTTACAATGAGCAGTTCTTC.

The chain couples TRBV6-6 to TRBJ2-1, with 8 bases fitting TRBD2. CDR3 size: 16 residues. Per the germline V gene, CDR1 is MNHNY and CDR2 is SVGAGI (reference sequence). With 6 bases clipped from V and 10 bases from J, the junction kept 17 bases outside the gene matches. The chain's CDR3 is CASSFGVAGTTEEQFF. Here the CDR3 DNA reads TGTGCCAGCAGCTTCGGGGTAGCGGGAACAACCGAAGAGCAGTTCTTC.

The V call is TRBV6-6, the J call TRBJ2-7, with no clear D. The germline V gene encodes CDR1 MNHNY and CDR2 SVGAGI (reference sequence). Deletions cut 0 bases from V and 2 bases from J, with 8 bases between. There are 14 residues in the CDR3. Here the CDR3 reads CASSYSLTTYEQYF. The CDR3 DNA follows: TGTGCCAGCAGTTACTCTCTAACCACCTACGAGCAGTACTTC.

This clonotype was seen a few times. V gene TRBV6-6 combines with J gene TRBJ2-2, with D unclear. CDR3 size: 16 residues. Trimming pared 0 bases from V and 2 bases from J, leaving 10 bases between. CDR1 MNHNY and CDR2 SVGAGI come from the germline V gene (reference sequence). DNA for the CDR3: TGTGCCAGCAGTTACTCGGTGGCCTTAAACACCGGGGAGCTGTTTTTT. Translating gives CASSYSVALNTGELFF.

This sequence joins TRBV7-4 and TRBJ2-7; 7 positions match TRBD1. The CDR3 loop spans 15 amino acids. Germline CDR1 is SGHVT and CDR2 is SQSDAQ. The junction had 12 bases not matched to a gene; V was cut back by 5 bases and J by 5 bases. The chain's CDR3 is CASSHPGGRGNEQYF. The CDR3 DNA is TGTGCCAGCAGCCACCCAGGGGGACGAGGGAACGAGCAGTACTTC.

The V and J genes are TRBV5-1 and TRBJ2-1; 11 bases line up with TRBD1. The V and J ends lost 4 bases and 6 bases, in that order; junction bases with no gene match: 6. The CDR3 has 15 residues. CDR1 SGHRS and CDR2 YFSETQ come from the germline V gene. The DNA of the CDR3 is TGCGCCAGCAGCCGGGACAGGGGGTCTATCAATGAGCAGTTCTTC. Protein product: CASSRDRGSINEQFF. The whole variable domain, filled in from reference TRBV5-1 and TRBJ2-1, reads KAGVTQTPRYLIKTRGQQVTLSCSPISGHRSVSWYQQTPGQGLQFLFEYFSETQRNKGNFPGRFSGRQFSNSRSEMNVSTLELGDSALYLCASSRDRGSINEQFFGPGTRLTVL.

The chain carries TRBV18 and TRBJ1-1; TRBD1 aligns across 7 bases. The CDR3 runs to 14 residues. Germline V CDR1 and CDR2: KGHSH, LQKENI. The junction had 3 bases not matched to a gene; V was cut back by 3 bases and J by 2 bases. CDR3 in DNA: TGTGCCAGCTCACCTAGGGACAGTAACACTGAAGCTTTCTTT. Translation gives CASSPRDSNTEAFF.

As for this clonotype: The junction does not match germline at one end; this may be a read error. The rearrangement links TRBV7-2 to TRBJ1-2; no definite D call. Germline assignment: CDR1 SGHTA and CDR2 FQGNSA. The CDR3 contains 13 residues. Here the CDR3 DNA reads TGTGCAAGAAGCTTATCCCGAAACTCTGGCTACACCTTC. Translating gives CARSLSRNSGYTF.

V and J are TRBV5-4 and TRBJ2-5; D remains unclear. Trimming shortened V by 4 bases and J by 0 bases, and 13 bases separated the two germline ends. The CDR3 runs 15 residues. Germline V gene sequence: CDR1 SGHNT, CDR2 YYREEE (reference sequence). The CDR3, as DNA: TGTGCCAGCAGCATAGCTCTATCCGACCAAGAGACCCAGTACTTC. As protein: CASSIALSDQETQYF.

Notes on this clonotype: One end of the junction varies from germline; a read error may be responsible. This chain uses TRBV4-3 with TRBJ2-3; D call uncertain. Germline V gives CDR1 LGHNA, CDR2 YSLEER. This CDR3 region has 14 residues. DNA of the CDR3: TGCGTCAGCATCCAAGACCGCCCCACAGATACGCATTATTTT. The encoded protein is CVSIQDRPTDTHYF.

The rearrangement joins TRBV10-3 to TRBJ1-2; no definite D call. The CDR3 contains 13 residues. Germline V lookup: CDR1 ENHRY, CDR2 SYGVKD. V lost 0 bases, J lost 5 bases, and 7 bases lay in between. The CDR3 DNA reads as TGTGCCATCAGTGAGTCGCCAGAGTATGGCTACACCTTC. Protein: CAISESPEYGYTF.

V usage is TRBV20-1 and J usage is TRBJ1-2, with a tentative D call TRBD1 (5 bases). V was cut by 0 bases and J by 8 bases, with 13 bases left in between. Per germline, CDR1 DFQATT and CDR2 SNEGSKA (reference sequence). The CDR3 covers 13 residues. DNA of the CDR3: TGCAGTGCTAGAGATGGGGGAGGTGAAGGCTACACCTTC. This gives the protein CSARDGGGEGYTF.

This chain connects TRBV18 to TRBJ2-7; TRBD1 matches 9 bases. CDR1 KGHSH and CDR2 LQKENI come from the germline V gene. Trimming cost V 4 bases and J 4 bases; bases outside gene matches: 11. The CDR3 is 16 residues long. For the CDR3, the DNA is TGTGCCAGCTCACTCTCAACCGGGACAGGGACTTACGAGCAGTACTTC. Translated: CASSLSTGTGTYEQYF. The full variable domain, its missing parts supplied by reference TRBV18 and TRBJ2-7, is NAGVMQNPRHLVRRRGQEARLRCSPMKGHSHVYWYRQLPEEGLKFMVYLQKENIIDESGMPKERFSAEFPKEGPSILRIQQVVRGDSAAYFCASSLSTGTGTYEQYFGPGTRLTVT.

This clonotype was seen many times. The chain employs TRBV7-9 and TRBJ2-7, with D possibly being TRBD1 (5 bases). The CDR3 is 14 amino acids. The V end lost 5 bases, the J end lost 3 bases, and 14 bases lay between the germline ends. Per germline, CDR1 SEHNR and CDR2 FQNEAQ (reference sequence). The CDR3: CASSPDLGDYEQYF. CDR3 DNA: TGTGCCAGCAGCCCGGATCTAGGGGACTACGAGCAGTACTTC.